Presented here are 27 T cell receptor beta chains from one specimen sequenced in a study of T-cell reconstitution after alpha-beta-depleted transplantation in children. A library of TCRbeta sequences, prepared with unique molecular identifiers, was generated. TCRdb ran MiXCR on the PCR reads and lists one entry per CDR3 protein. Of about a million distinct CDR3 sequences detected, about 31% appear once; the ten largest clones hold under 30%. This specimen was PBMCs, mostly from graft donor cells, taken 360 days after TCRalphabeta/CD19-depleted stem cell transplant. These TCRs come from a boy younger than two who had a stem cell transplant for SCID, so the T cells may come from the graft donor.

This clonotype appeared a few times. V gene TRBV12-3 or TRBV12-4 combines with J gene TRBJ1-5, with D maybe TRBD1 (5 bases). Deletions cut 7 bases from V and 3 bases from J, with 13 bases between. The CDR3 contains 14 residues. CDR3 residues: CASKKGRINQPQHF. CDR3 nucleotides: TGTGCCAGCAAAAAGGGACGGATCAATCAGCCCCAGCATTTT.

The chain couples TRBV20-1 to TRBJ2-5; D is ambiguous. V lost 3 bases to trimming and J lost 0 bases, with 11 bases between them. The V gene's germline CDR1 is DFQATT and CDR2 SNEGSKA (reference sequence). The CDR3 sequence is 14 residues long. CDR3 nucleotide sequence: TGCAGTGCTAGCTCTGGCTATCACCAAGAGACCCAGTACTTC. As protein: CSASSGYHQETQYF.

This clonotype showed up just a few times. The chain carries TRBV7-6 and TRBJ1-4; 7 nucleotides line up with TRBD1. V lost 5 bases to trimming and J lost 8 bases; unmatched junction nucleotides: 14. Germline-derived CDR1 and CDR2 are SGHVS and FNYEAQ. CDR3 length: 16 residues. CDR3: CASSQATGFGGEKLFF. The CDR3, as DNA: TGTGCCAGCAGCCAGGCGACAGGGTTCGGTGGGGAAAAACTGTTTTTT.

This clonotype was detected a few times. The chain carries TRBV4-1 and TRBJ2-5, with D maybe TRBD1 (5 bases). Deletions cut 0 bases from V and 0 bases from J, with 11 bases between. In germline, CDR1 is MGHRA, CDR2 YSYEKL. This CDR3 comprises 16 residues. The DNA for the CDR3 is TGCGCCAGCAGCCAAGAGCAGGGCACGTACCAAGAGACCCAGTACTTC. It specifies CASSQEQGTYQETQYF.

The gene calls are TRBV6-1 and TRBJ2-5; 7 nucleotides align to TRBD1. The CDR3 sequence is 16 residues long. Per the germline V gene, CDR1 is MNHNS and CDR2 is SASEGT. V was clipped by 4 bases and J by 5 bases; unmatched bases: 13. CDR3 loop: CASSARDSPFGETQYF. The CDR3 DNA reads as TGTGCCAGCAGTGCCCGGGACAGCCCTTTCGGGGAGACCCAGTACTTC.

The chain has TRBV5-1 and TRBJ1-1; no clear D gene. This CDR3 is 15 amino acids long. Germline V CDR1 and CDR2: SGHRS, YFSETQ. V was cut by 5 bases and J by 6 bases, with 20 bases left in between. The CDR3 DNA is TGCGCCAGCAGTCCCACGGCGGGTAGGGAGGCTGAAGCTTTCTTT. Protein sequence: CASSPTAGREAEAFF.

The chain has TRBV10-2 and TRBJ2-5; D possibly corresponds to TRBD2 (5 bases). The CDR3 loop spans 15 amino acids. Germline V gene sequence: CDR1 WSHSY, CDR2 SAAADI. V was trimmed by 5 bases and J by 4 bases, leaving 17 bases between them. CDR3 sequence: CASSNGPPGGETQYF. As DNA, the CDR3 is TGCGCCAGCAGTAACGGACCTCCAGGAGGAGAGACCCAGTACTTC.

This sequence joins TRBV30 and TRBJ2-1; 8 bases fit TRBD1. The CDR3 extends over 13 amino acids. V lost 0 bases and J lost 5; bases outside the gene matches: 0. Germline V gene data show CDR1 as GTSNPN and CDR2 as SVGIG (reference sequence). Written as DNA, the CDR3 is TGTGCCTGGAGTGTGACAGGGGACAATGAGCAGTTCTTC. This gives the protein CAWSVTGDNEQFF.

This clonotype was seen a handful of times. The chain joins TRBV12-3 or TRBV12-4 to TRBJ1-1, with D uncertain. The CDR3 has 11 residues. V was clipped by 2 bases and J by 6 bases, with 4 bases between them. The CDR3 bases are TGTGCCAGCAGTTTACGGTCTGAAGCTTTCTTT. Its protein product is CASSLRSEAFF.

The chain recombines TRBV11-2 with TRBJ1-2; 7 nucleotides match TRBD1. The CDR3 is 16 amino acids. Germline V lookup: CDR1 SGHAT, CDR2 FQNNGV. With V trimmed by 0 bases and J by 6 bases, 10 bases remained unmatched. The CDR3 nucleotides read TGTGCCAGCAGCTTAGATCCGGAGGGGGCCGGGGATGGCTACACCTTC. This gives the protein CASSLDPEGAGDGYTF. The full variable domain, its missing parts supplied by reference TRBV11-2 and TRBJ1-2, is EAGVAQSPRYKIIEKRQSVAFWCNPISGHATLYWYQQILGQGPKLLIQFQNNGVVDDSQLPKDRFSAERLKGVDSTLKIQPAKLEDSAVYLCASSLDPEGAGDGYTFGSGTRLTVV.

This clonotype was seen ten or more times. This chain joins TRBV5-1 and TRBJ2-7; weak D call: TRBD1 (7 bases). Trimming left V 1 base short and J 4 bases short, with 12 bases between. The length of the CDR3 is 14 residues. CDR1 and CDR2 (germline): SGHRS, YFSETQ. CDR3 sequence reads: CASSLTGAGYEQYF. DNA of the CDR3: TGCGCCAGCAGCTTGACAGGGGCGGGGTACGAGCAGTACTTC.

This sequence joins TRBV29-1 and TRBJ2-2, with D perhaps assigned TRBD1 or TRBD2 (5 bases each). V shed 5 bases and J shed 1 base, with 11 bases lying between them. This CDR3 has 14 residues. From germline, CDR1 is SQVTM and CDR2 ANQGSEA. In DNA, the CDR3 is TGCAGCGTTAAGGGACCCATGAACACCGGGGAGCTGTTTTTT. As protein: CSVKGPMNTGELFF.

This clonotype was counted between two and nine times. V gene TRBV6-5 combines with J gene TRBJ2-7; TRBD1 might be the D (5 bases). From germline, CDR1 is MNHEY and CDR2 SVGAGI. The CDR3 covers 15 residues. Trimming stripped 2 bases from V and 1 base from J, with 12 bases between. CDR3 nucleotide sequence: TGTGCCAGCAGTTACGGTGCAGGGTCATCCTACGAGCAGTACTTC. It codes for CASSYGAGSSYEQYF.

The chain joins TRBV12-3 or TRBV12-4 to TRBJ1-1, with no clear D. V lost 9 bases and J lost 6, with 20 bases in between. CDR3 size: 14 residues. The chain's CDR3 is CASSLGLVGSEAFF. Written as DNA, the CDR3 is TGTGCCAGTTCATTGGGCCTGGTTGGTTCTGAAGCTTTCTTT.

This rearrangement joins TRBV9 to TRBJ2-7; D may be TRBD1 (5 bases). V was pared by 4 bases and J by 3 bases, with 17 bases between. Germline CDR1 SGDLS, CDR2 YYNGEE. This CDR3 has 15 residues. For the CDR3, the DNA is TGTGCCAGCAGCTCTTCCCGCGGCGGACACTACGAGCAGTACTTC. As protein: CASSSSRGGHYEQYF.

The V and J genes are TRBV7-8 and TRBJ1-6; D gene unclear. The ends were cut back, 1 base at V and 10 bases at J, with 11 bases in the middle. The CDR3 runs 14 residues. Germline values: CDR1 SGHVS, CDR2 FQNEAQ. The CDR3, as DNA: TGTGCCAGCAGCTTAGGCAGGAGAGAGTCACCCCTCCACTTT. This translates into CASSLGRRESPLHF.

This clonotype was recorded a few times. This chain connects TRBV6-2 or TRBV6-3 to TRBJ1-5, with 8 bases identical to TRBD1. The CDR3 runs to 15 residues. Per germline, CDR1 MNHEY and CDR2 SVGEGT. J lost 2 bases, V lost 6 bases, and 6 bases had no gene match. The CDR3 is CASRKQGAGNQPQHF. The CDR3 DNA reads as TGTGCCAGCAGAAAGCAGGGGGCCGGCAATCAGCCCCAGCATTTT.

This sequence joins TRBV2 and TRBJ1-1, with no clear D. The CDR3 is 14 amino acids. CDR1 SNHLY and CDR2 FYNNEI come from the germline V gene. Between the trimmed V and J ends, which lost 4 bases and 0 bases, there was a span of 9 bases. This chain's CDR3 is CASSAQSLNTEAFF. The DNA of the CDR3 is TGTGCCAGCAGTGCCCAGAGCCTGAACACTGAAGCTTTCTTT.

V and J are TRBV7-9 and TRBJ2-1; 7 bases map to TRBD2. CDR1 is SEHNR, CDR2 FQNEAQ, per germline (reference sequence). The CDR3 consists of 16 residues. With V trimmed by 7 bases and J by 2 bases, 11 bases remained unmatched. The CDR3 region has the DNA TGTGCCAGCACCCCGCTTCGCGGGGGACCCTACAATGAGCAGTTCTTC. Translated: CASTPLRGGPYNEQFF.

The V call is TRBV20-1, the J call TRBJ2-5; D may be TRBD1 (5 bases). V lost 0 bases and J lost 4, with 9 bases in between. The CDR3 extends over 13 amino acids. Germline values: CDR1 DFQATT, CDR2 SNEGSKA (reference sequence). The CDR3 is CSAREAGLETQYF. DNA for the CDR3: TGCAGTGCTAGAGAGGCAGGGCTAGAGACCCAGTACTTC.

The chain uses TRBV20-1 and TRBJ1-6, with a weak D call TRBD1 (6 bases). V was clipped by 2 bases and J by 5 bases, with 7 bases between them. The CDR3 has 13 residues. The germline gives CDR1 DFQATT, CDR2 SNEGSKA (reference sequence). As DNA, the CDR3 is TGCAGTGCTAGACAGGGGAATAATTCACCCCTCCACTTT. The encoded protein is CSARQGNNSPLHF.

V and J are TRBV20-1 and TRBJ1-2; D is perhaps TRBD1 (6 bases). Trimming removed 3 bases at V and 3 bases at J, with 14 bases between. The CDR3 is 14 amino acids. Germline loops: CDR1 DFQATT, CDR2 SNEGSKA (reference sequence). CDR3 DNA sequence: TGCAGTGCTAGCTACAGGGTCGGATACTATGGCTACACCTTC. Amino acid sequence: CSASYRVGYYGYTF.

This clonotype was detected a few times. V and J are TRBV18 and TRBJ2-1; no clear D gene. V was clipped by 1 base and J by 7 bases, with 8 bases between them. The CDR3 runs 13 residues. The V gene's germline CDR1 is KGHSH and CDR2 LQKENI. CDR3 region: CASSPRPTNEQFF. As DNA, the CDR3 is TGTGCCAGCTCACCACGGCCTACTAATGAGCAGTTCTTC.

This clonotype was counted only a few times. This sequence joins TRBV4-3 and TRBJ2-4; TRBD1 might be the D (6 bases). Germline V gives CDR1 LGHNA, CDR2 YSLEER. V lost 0 bases and J lost 0, with 15 bases in between. CDR3 length equals 18 residues. CDR3 sequence: CASSQEGQGLLAKNIQYF. The CDR3 region has the DNA TGCGCCAGCAGCCAAGAGGGCCAGGGGCTACTAGCCAAAAACATTCAGTACTTC.

The V call is TRBV27, the J call TRBJ2-3, with no clear D. V lost 2 bases, J lost 2 bases, and 14 bases lay in between. In germline, CDR1 is MNHEY, CDR2 SMNVEV (reference sequence). The CDR3 covers 16 residues. The CDR3 nucleotides are TGTGCCAGCAGTTTAGGGGTTAGGACCTTCACAGATACGCAGTATTTT. Protein sequence: CASSLGVRTFTDTQYF.

V and J are TRBV5-1 and TRBJ2-7; D uncertain. V was cut by 3 bases and J by 5 bases, with 12 bases left in between. Germline CDR1 reads SGHRS; CDR2 reads YFSETQ. This CDR3 contains 13 residues. Here the CDR3 DNA reads TGCGCCAGCAGCTGGGTAGGGTACGACGAGCAGTACTTC. Residues: CASSWVGYDEQYF.

V is TRBV5-1 and J is TRBJ2-3, with 8 bases lining up with TRBD1. CDR3 length: 15 residues. CDR1 SGHRS and CDR2 YFSETQ come from the germline V gene. J was trimmed by 5 bases and V by 4 bases; bases with no gene match: 9. DNA of the CDR3: TGCGCCAGCAGCACATACGGACAGGGTGGAGATACGCAGTATTTT. Protein: CASSTYGQGGDTQYF.